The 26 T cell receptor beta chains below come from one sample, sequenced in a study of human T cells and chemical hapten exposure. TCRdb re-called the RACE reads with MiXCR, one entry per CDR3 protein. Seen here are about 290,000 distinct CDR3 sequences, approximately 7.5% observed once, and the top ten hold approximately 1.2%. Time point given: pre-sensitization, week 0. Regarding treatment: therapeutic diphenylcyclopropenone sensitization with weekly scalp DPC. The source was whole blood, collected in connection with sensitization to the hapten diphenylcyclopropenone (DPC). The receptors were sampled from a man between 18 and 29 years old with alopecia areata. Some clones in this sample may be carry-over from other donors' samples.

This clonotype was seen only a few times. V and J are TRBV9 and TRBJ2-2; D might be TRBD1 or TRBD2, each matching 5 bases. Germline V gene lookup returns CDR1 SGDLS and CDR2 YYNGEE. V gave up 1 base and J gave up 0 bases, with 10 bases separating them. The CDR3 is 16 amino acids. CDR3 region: CASSVLGTANTGELFF. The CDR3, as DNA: TGTGCCAGCAGCGTACTAGGGACCGCGAACACCGGGGAGCTGTTTTTT.

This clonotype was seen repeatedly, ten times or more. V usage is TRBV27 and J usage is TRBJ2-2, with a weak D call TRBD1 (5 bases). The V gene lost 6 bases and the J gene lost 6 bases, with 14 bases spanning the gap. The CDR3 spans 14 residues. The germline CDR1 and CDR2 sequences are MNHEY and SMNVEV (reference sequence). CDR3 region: CASSPRDQPGELFF. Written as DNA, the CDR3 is TGTGCCAGCAGCCCCAGGGATCAGCCCGGGGAGCTGTTTTTT.

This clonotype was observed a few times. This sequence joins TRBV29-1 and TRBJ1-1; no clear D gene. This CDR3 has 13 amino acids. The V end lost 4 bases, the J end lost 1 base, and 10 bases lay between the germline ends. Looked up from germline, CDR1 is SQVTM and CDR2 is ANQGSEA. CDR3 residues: CSVVSGRNTEAFF. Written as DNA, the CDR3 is TGCAGCGTTGTCTCTGGCAGGAACACTGAAGCTTTCTTT.

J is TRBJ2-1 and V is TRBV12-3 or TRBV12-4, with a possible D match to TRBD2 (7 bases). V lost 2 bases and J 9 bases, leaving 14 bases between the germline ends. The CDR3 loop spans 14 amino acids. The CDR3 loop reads CASSLRGGGREQFF. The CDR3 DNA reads TGTGCCAGCAGTTTACGAGGGGGGGGTCGTGAGCAGTTCTTC.

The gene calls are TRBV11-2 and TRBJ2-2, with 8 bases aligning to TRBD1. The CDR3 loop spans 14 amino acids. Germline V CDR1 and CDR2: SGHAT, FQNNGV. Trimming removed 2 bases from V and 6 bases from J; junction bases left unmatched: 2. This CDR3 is CASSLPGGSGELFF. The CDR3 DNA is TGTGCCAGCAGCTTACCAGGGGGCTCCGGGGAGCTGTTTTTT.

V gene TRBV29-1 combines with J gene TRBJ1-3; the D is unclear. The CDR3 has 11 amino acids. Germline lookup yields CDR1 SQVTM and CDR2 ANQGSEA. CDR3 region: CNALSGNTIYF. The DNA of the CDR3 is TGCAACGCCTTATCTGGAAACACCATATATTTT.

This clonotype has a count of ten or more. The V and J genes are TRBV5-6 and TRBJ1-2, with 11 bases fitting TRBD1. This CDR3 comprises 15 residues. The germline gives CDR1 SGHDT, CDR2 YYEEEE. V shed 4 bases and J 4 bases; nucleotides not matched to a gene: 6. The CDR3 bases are TGTGCCAGCAGCACTGGACAGGGGGCTGTCTATGGCTACACCTTC. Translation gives CASSTGQGAVYGYTF.

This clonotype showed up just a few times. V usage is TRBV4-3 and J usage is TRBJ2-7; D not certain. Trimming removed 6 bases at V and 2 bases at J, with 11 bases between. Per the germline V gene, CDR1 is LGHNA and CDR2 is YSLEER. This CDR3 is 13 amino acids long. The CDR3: CASSLWEPYEQYV. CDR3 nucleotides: TGCGCCAGCAGTCTTTGGGAACCCTACGAGCAGTACGTC.

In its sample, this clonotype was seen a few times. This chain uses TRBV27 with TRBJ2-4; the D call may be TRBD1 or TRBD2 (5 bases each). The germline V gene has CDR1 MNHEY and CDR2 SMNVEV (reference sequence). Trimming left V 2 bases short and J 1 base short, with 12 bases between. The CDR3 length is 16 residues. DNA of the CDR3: TGTGCCAGCAGTTTAGTGGGGGTTGGGGCCAAAAACATTCAGTACTTC. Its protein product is CASSLVGVGAKNIQYF.

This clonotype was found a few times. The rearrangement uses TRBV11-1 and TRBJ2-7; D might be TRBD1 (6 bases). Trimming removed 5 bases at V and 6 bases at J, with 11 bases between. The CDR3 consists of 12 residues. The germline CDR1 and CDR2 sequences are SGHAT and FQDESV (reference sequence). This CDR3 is CASSPGQREQYF. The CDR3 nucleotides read TGTGCCAGCAGCCCAGGACAGCGCGAGCAGTACTTC.

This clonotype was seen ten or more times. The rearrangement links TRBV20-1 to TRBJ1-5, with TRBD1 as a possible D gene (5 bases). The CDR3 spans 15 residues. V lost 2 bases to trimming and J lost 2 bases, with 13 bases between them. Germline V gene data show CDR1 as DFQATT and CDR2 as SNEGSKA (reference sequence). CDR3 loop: CSARPHGAGNQPQHF. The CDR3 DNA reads TGCAGTGCTAGACCCCACGGGGCGGGCAATCAGCCCCAGCATTTT.

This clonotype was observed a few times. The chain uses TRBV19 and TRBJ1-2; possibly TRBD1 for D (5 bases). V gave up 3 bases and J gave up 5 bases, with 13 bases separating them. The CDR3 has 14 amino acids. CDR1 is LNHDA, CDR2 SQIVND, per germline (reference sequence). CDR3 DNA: TGTGCCAGTAGTATTGACGGACAAATTTATGGCTACACCTTC. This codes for CASSIDGQIYGYTF.

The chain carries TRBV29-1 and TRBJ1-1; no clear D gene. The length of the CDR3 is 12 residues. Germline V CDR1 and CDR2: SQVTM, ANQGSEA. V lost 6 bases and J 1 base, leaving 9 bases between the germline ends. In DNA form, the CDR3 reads TGCAGCGTCGTAGACAAGAACACTGAAGCTTTCTTT. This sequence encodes CSVVDKNTEAFF.

The CDR3 reads CAISVIQYNEQFF. CDR3 nucleotide sequence: TGTGCCATCAGTGTTATACAGTACAATGAGCAGTTCTTC. The V call is TRBV10-3, the J call TRBJ2-1; D remains ambiguous. This CDR3 is built from 13 residues. CDR1 is ENHRY and CDR2 is SYGVKD in the germline V gene. Trimming cost V 4 bases and J 4 bases, with 8 bases left between them.

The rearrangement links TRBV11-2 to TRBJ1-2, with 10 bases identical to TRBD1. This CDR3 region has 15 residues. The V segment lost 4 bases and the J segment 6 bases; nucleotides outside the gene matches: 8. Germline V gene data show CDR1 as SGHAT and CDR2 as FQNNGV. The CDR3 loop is CASSSVGTGVDGYTF. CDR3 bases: TGTGCCAGCAGCTCAGTCGGGACAGGGGTAGATGGCTACACCTTC.

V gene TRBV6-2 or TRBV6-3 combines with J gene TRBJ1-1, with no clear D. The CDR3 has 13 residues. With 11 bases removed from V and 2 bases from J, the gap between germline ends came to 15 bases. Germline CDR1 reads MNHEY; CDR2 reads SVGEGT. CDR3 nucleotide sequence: TGTGCCGAATCGAAGAGGCCAAACACTGAAGCTTTCTTT. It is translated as CAESKRPNTEAFF.

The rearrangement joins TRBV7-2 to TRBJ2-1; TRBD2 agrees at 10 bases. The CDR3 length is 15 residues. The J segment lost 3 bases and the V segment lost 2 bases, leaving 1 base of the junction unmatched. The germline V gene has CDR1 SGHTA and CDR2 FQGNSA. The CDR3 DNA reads TGTGCCAGCAGCTTAACTAGCGGGGACTACAATGAGCAGTTCTTC. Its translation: CASSLTSGDYNEQFF.

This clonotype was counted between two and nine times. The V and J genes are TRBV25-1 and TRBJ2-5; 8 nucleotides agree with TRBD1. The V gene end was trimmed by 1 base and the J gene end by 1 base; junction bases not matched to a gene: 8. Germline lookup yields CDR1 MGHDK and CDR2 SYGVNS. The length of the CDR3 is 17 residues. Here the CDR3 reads CASSELVDRGFQETQYF. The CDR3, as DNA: TGTGCCAGCAGTGAATTAGTCGACAGGGGCTTCCAAGAGACCCAGTACTTC.

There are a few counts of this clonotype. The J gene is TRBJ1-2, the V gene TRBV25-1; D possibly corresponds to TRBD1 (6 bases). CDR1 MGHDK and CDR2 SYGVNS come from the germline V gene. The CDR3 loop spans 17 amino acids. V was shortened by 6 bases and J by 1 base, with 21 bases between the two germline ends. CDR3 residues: CASRPKPRGEVNYGYTF. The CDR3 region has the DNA TGTGCCAGCAGGCCCAAGCCGAGGGGGGAAGTTAACTATGGCTACACCTTC.

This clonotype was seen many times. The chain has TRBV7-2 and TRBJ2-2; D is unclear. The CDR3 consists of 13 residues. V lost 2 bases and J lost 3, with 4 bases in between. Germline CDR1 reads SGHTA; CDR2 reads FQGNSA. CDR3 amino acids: CASSLRYTGELFF. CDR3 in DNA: TGTGCCAGCAGCTTAAGATACACCGGGGAGCTGTTTTTT.

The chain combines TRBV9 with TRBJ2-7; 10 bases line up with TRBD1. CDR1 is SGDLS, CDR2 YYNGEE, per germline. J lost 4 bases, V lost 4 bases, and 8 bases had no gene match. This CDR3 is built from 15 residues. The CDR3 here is CASSHTTGGWYEQYF. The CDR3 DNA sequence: TGTGCCAGCAGCCACACGACAGGGGGCTGGTACGAGCAGTACTTC.

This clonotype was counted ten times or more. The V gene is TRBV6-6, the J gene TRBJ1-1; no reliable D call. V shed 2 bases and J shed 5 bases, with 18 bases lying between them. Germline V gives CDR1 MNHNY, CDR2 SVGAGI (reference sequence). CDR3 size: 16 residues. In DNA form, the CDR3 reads TGTGCCAGCAGTTACCGGCAAGGGAGGAGGTTAACTGAAGCTTTCTTT. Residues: CASSYRQGRRLTEAFF.

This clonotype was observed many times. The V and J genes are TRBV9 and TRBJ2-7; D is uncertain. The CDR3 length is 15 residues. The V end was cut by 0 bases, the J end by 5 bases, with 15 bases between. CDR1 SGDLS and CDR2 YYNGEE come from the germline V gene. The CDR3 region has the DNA TGTGCCAGCAGCGTAGTTTCCGTATCATCGGACGAGCAGTACTTC. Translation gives CASSVVSVSSDEQYF.

The CDR3 region has the DNA TGCAGTGCTAGGTTCCCCAGGGGGTCCTTGAACACTGAAGCTTTCTTT. Amino acid sequence: CSARFPRGSLNTEAFF. V gene TRBV20-1 combines with J gene TRBJ1-1; 7 bases match TRBD1. V shed 3 bases and J 0 bases; nucleotides not matched to a gene: 10. The CDR3 loop spans 16 amino acids. CDR1 and CDR2 from the germline V gene are DFQATT and SNEGSKA (reference sequence).

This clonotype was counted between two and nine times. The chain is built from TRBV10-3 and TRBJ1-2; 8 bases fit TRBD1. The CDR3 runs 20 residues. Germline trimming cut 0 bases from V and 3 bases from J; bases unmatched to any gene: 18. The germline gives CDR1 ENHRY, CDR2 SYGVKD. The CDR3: CAISESIARDRGSKDYGYTF. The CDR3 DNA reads TGTGCCATCAGTGAGTCGATAGCTCGCGACAGGGGAAGTAAGGACTATGGCTACACCTTC.

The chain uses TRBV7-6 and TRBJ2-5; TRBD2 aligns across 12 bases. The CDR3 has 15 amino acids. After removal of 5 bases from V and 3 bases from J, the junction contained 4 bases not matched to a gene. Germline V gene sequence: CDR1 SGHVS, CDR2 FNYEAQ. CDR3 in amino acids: CASSETSGGEETQYF. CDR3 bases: TGTGCCAGCAGCGAGACTAGCGGGGGAGAAGAGACCCAGTACTTC.